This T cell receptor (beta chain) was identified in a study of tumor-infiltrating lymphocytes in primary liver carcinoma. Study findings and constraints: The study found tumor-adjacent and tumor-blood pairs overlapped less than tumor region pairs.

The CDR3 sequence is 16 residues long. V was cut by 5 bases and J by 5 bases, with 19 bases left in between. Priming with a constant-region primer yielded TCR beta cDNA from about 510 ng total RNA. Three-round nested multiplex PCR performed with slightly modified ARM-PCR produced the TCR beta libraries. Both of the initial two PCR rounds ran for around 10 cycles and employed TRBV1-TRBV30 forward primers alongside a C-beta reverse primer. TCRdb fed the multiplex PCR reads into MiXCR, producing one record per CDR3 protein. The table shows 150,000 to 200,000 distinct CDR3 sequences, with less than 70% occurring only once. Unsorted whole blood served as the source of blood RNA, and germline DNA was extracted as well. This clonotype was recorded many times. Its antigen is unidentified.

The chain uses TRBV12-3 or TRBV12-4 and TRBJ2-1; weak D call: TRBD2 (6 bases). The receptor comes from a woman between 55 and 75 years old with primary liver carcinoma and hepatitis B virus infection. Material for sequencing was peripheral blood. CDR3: CASSPRGSGRHNEQFF. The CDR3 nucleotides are TGTGCCAGCAGTCCGCGTGGTAGCGGCCGTCACAATGAGCAGTTCTTC.